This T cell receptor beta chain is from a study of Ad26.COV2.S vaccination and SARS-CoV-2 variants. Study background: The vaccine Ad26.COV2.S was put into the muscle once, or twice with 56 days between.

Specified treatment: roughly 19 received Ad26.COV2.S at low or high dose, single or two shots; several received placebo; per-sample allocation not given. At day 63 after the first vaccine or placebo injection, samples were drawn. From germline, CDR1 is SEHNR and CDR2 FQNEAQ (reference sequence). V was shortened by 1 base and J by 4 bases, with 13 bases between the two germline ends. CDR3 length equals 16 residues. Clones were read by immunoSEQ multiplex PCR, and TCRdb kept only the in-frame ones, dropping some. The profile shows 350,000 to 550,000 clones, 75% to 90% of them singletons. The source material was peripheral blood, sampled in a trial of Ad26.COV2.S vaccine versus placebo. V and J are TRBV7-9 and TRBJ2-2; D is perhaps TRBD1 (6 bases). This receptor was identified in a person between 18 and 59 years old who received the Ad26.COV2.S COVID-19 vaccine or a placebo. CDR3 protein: CASSLGSSGVTGELFF. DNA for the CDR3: TGTGCCAGCAGCTTAGGCAGTTCAGGGGTCACCGGGGAGCTGTTTTTT.